Shown below are 9 T cell receptor beta chains from a single sample sequenced in a study of regulatory T cells in long-lasting Graves disease. Time point in this sample: newly diagnosed GD, antithyroid drugs for less than 3 months. With RNA extracted from PBMCs as input, the TCR library was made. Through Arm-PCR of CDR3 regions and iRepertoire HTBI primers, TCR beta libraries were built. From the multiplex PCR reads, TCRdb called clonotypes with MiXCR, one entry per CDR3 protein. The sample holds about 370,000 distinct CDR3 sequences, 15% to 17% seen once. The material was peripheral blood mononuclear cells (PBMCs), obtained at new diagnosis, from a patient treated with antithyroid drugs. Receptors were obtained from a female donor with Graves disease.

The CDR3: CASSLALAGNHGYTF. For the CDR3, the DNA is TGTGCCAGCAGTTTGGCTCTCGCAGGGAACCATGGCTACACCTTC. The V call is TRBV12-3 or TRBV12-4, the J call TRBJ1-2; D is perhaps TRBD1 (5 bases). V dropped 3 bases and J dropped 6 bases, with 17 bases sitting between them. The CDR3 has 15 amino acids.

The sample holds many counts of this clonotype. This chain joins TRBV28 and TRBJ1-5, with D possibly TRBD1 on 5 matching bases. The CDR3 totals 15 residues. Deletions cut 5 bases from V and 3 bases from J, with 14 bases between. The germline CDR1 and CDR2 sequences are MDHEN and SYDVKM. This CDR3 is CASSTSGTDNQPQHF. The CDR3 DNA reads TGTGCCAGCAGTACATCCGGGACGGACAATCAGCCCCAGCATTTT.

This chain joins TRBV7-3 and TRBJ2-3; D gene ambiguous. CDR1 and CDR2 (germline): SGHTA, FQGTGA. V lost 5 bases to trimming and J lost 1 base, with 16 bases between them. The CDR3 length is 16 residues. This chain's CDR3 is CASSQGWRSGTDTQYF. Written as DNA, the CDR3 is TGTGCCAGCAGCCAAGGATGGCGGTCGGGCACAGATACGCAGTATTTT.

This clonotype was seen at least ten times. The rearrangement joins TRBV7-9 to TRBJ2-7; D is unclear. CDR1 and CDR2 from the germline V gene are SEHNR and FQNEAQ (reference sequence). The CDR3 loop spans 13 amino acids. Trimming pared 3 bases from V and 1 base from J, leaving 7 bases between. The CDR3 nucleotides are TGTGCCAGCAGCTTTAAAGGTTCCTACGAGCAGTACTTC. It codes for CASSFKGSYEQYF. The complete variable domain, with remaining parts taken from reference TRBV7-9 and TRBJ2-7, reads DTGVSQNPRHKITKRGQNVTFRCDPISEHNRLYWYRQTLGQGPEFLTYFQNEAQLEKSRLLSDRFSAERPKGSFSTLEIQRTEQGDSAMYLCASSFKGSYEQYFGPGTRLTVT.

V and J are TRBV5-1 and TRBJ2-3, with D perhaps matching TRBD2 (5 bases). This CDR3 region has 15 residues. Per germline, CDR1 SGHRS and CDR2 YFSETQ. V gave up 4 bases and J gave up 5 bases, with 17 bases separating them. DNA for the CDR3: TGCGCCAGCAGCCAGGATTCACTCCGGGAAGATACGCAGTATTTT. Protein sequence: CASSQDSLREDTQYF.

This clonotype has only a few counts. The J gene is TRBJ1-3, the V gene TRBV5-5, with D unresolved. From germline, CDR1 is SGHKS and CDR2 YYEKEE (reference sequence). The CDR3 has 15 amino acids. The ends were cut back, 4 bases at V and 0 bases at J, with 11 bases in the middle. CDR3: CASSGLSLSGNTIYF. The CDR3 DNA reads TGTGCCAGCAGCGGTTTGTCTCTCTCTGGAAACACCATATATTTT.

This clonotype showed up many times. The chain joins TRBV7-2 to TRBJ2-2; D is unresolved. The CDR3 length is 14 residues. Per the germline V gene, CDR1 is SGHTA and CDR2 is FQGNSA. V shed 3 bases and J shed 4 bases, with 9 bases lying between them. The CDR3 DNA sequence: TGTGCCAGCAGCTTGAGGCTCCTCACCGGGGAGCTGTTTTTT. This encodes CASSLRLLTGELFF.

The J gene is TRBJ2-5, the V gene TRBV7-2; 8 positions agree with TRBD2. V dropped 1 base and J dropped 0; count of bases not matched to a gene: 4. This CDR3 is 16 amino acids long. Germline CDR1 and CDR2: SGHTA and FQGNSA. CDR3 in amino acids: CASSLVLAGNQETQYF. DNA for the CDR3: TGTGCCAGCAGCTTAGTCCTAGCGGGCAACCAAGAGACCCAGTACTTC.

This clonotype was counted ten times or more. The V call is TRBV29-1, the J call TRBJ2-7; 9 positions agree with TRBD1. V lost 7 bases, J lost 6 bases, and 10 bases stayed unmatched. Germline CDR1 and CDR2: SQVTM and ANQGSEA. This CDR3 contains 13 residues. CDR3 region: CSGRSGQGSEQYF. The CDR3 DNA is TGCAGCGGCCGATCGGGACAGGGATCCGAGCAGTACTTC.